The T cell receptor (beta chain) described here comes from a study of blood T cell repertoires in COVID-19. The cohort comprised adults aged 18 to 89 years residing in 20 to 25 US areas. A case of COVID-19 had been met by exposed participants within 2 weeks before study entry. CDR3 size: 11 residues. V lost 7 bases, J lost 5 bases, and 8 bases lay in between. Germline V gene lookup returns CDR1 SQVTM and CDR2 ANQGSEA. Under the authors' procedure: Amplification of reference gene primers provided the estimated nucleated cell counts. Sequenced by immunoSEQ multiplex PCR; TCRdb stores in-frame clones only, minus some. That table is the source of V, J and clone size, and D and trimming were worked out from the DNA. The table includes 230,000 or so clones, 70% to 90% detected once.

The chain has TRBV29-1 and TRBJ2-2; unclear D gene. The sequenced sample consisted of PBMCs or T cells enriched from blood (not recorded which). This receptor was taken from a woman in her fifties or sixties who had been exposed to COVID-19. The CDR3 spells CSGSLTGELFF. Written as DNA, the CDR3 is TGCAGCGGAAGCTTAACCGGGGAGCTGTTTTTT.